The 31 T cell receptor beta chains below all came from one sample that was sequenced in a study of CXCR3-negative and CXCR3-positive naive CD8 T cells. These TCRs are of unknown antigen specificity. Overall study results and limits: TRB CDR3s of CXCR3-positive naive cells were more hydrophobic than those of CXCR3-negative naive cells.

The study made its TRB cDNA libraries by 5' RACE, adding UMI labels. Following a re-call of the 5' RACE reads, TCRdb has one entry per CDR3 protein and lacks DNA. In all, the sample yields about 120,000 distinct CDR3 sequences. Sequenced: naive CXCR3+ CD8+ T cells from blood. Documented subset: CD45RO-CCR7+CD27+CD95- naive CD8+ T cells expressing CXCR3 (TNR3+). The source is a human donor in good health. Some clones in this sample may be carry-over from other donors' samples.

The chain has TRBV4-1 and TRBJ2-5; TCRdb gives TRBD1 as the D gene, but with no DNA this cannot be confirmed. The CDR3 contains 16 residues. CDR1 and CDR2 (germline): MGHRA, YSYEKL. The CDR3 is CASSQVPGGGEGGQYF.

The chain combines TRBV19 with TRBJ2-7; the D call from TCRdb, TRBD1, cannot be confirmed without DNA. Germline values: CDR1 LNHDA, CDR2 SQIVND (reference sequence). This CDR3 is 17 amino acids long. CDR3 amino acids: CASSIVGRGSFAYEQYF. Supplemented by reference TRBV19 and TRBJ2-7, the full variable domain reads DGGITQSPKYLFRKEGQNVTLSCEQNLNHDAMYWYRQDPGQGLRLIYYSQIVNDFQKGDIAEGYSVSREKKESFPLTVTSAQKNPTAFYLCASSIVGRGSFAYEQYFGPGTRLTVT.

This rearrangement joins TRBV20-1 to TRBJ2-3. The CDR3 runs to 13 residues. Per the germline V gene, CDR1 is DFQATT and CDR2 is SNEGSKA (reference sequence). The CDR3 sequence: CSARDYKTDTQYF.

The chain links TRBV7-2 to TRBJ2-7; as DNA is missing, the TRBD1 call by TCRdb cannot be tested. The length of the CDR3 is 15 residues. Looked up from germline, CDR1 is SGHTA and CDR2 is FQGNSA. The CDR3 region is CASSRSAAGGYEQYF.

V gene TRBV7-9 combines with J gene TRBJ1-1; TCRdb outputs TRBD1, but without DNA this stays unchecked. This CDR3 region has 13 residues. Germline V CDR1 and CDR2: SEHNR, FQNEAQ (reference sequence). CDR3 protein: CASSAPGAAEAFF.

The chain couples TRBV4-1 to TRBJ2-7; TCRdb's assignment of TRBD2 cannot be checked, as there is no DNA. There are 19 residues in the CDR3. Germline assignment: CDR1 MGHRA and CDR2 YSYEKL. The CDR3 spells CASSQERTGNLASLYEQYF.

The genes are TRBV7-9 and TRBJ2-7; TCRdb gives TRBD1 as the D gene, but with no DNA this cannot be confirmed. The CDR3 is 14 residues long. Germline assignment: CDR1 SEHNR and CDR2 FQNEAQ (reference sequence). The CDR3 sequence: CASSFRDRVHEQYF.

The CDR3 region is CASSLSIENSNQPQHF. This rearrangement joins TRBV27 to TRBJ1-5. The CDR3 consists of 16 residues. The germline V gene encodes CDR1 MNHEY and CDR2 SMNVEV (reference sequence).

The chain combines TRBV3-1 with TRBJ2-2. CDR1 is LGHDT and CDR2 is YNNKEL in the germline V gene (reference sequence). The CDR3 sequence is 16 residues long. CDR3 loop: CASSQELSRNTGELFF.

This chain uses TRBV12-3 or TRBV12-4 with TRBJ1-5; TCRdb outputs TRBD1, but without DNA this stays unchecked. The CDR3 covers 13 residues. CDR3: CASSPHTTQPQHF.

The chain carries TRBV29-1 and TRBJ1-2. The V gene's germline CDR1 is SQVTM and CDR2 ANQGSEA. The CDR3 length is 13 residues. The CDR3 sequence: CSVGEQGFYGYTF.

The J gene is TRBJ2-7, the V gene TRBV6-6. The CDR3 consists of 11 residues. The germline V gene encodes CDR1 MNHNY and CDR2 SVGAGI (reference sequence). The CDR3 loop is CASSYFSEQYF.

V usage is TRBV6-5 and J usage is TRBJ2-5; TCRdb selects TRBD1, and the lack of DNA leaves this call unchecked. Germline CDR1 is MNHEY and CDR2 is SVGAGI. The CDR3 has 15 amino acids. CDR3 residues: CASSSLTGFWETQYF.

CDR3 region: CSGSASGSWNEQFF. The chain joins TRBV20-1 to TRBJ2-1; TCRdb's D gene call, TRBD2, goes unchecked for lack of DNA. Germline-derived CDR1 and CDR2 are DFQATT and SNEGSKA (reference sequence). The CDR3 spans 14 residues.

The CDR3 loop is CASSLDTEAFF. The chain combines TRBV7-9 with TRBJ1-1. Germline-derived CDR1 and CDR2 are SEHNR and FQNEAQ (reference sequence). CDR3 length: 11 amino acids.

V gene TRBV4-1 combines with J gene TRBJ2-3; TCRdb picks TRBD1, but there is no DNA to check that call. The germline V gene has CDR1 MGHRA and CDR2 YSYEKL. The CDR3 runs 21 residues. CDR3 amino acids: CSSSHPKVVRGAPPPTDTQYF.

CDR3 in amino acids: CSVEGPQREAYNEQFF. V usage is TRBV29-1 and J usage is TRBJ2-1; TCRdb calls TRBD2, which cannot be checked without DNA. The germline V gene has CDR1 SQVTM and CDR2 ANQGSEA. The CDR3 loop spans 16 amino acids.

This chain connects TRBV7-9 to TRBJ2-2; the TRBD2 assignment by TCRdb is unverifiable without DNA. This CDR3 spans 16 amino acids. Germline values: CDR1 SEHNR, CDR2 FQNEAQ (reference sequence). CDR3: CASSPTSGRNTGELFF.

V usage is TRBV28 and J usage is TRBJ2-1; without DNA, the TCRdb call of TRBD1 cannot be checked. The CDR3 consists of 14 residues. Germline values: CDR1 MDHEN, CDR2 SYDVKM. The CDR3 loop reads CASRRDRDVDEQFF.

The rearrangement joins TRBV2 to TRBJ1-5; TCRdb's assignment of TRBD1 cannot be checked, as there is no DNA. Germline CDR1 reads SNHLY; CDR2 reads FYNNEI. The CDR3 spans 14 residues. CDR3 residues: CASSELSRDQPQHF. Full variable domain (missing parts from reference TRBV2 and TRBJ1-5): EPEVTQTPSHQVTQMGQEVILRCVPISNHLYFYWYRQILGQKVEFLVSFYNNEISEKSEIFDDQFSVERPDGSNFTLKIRSTKLEDSAMYFCASSELSRDQPQHFGDGTRLSIL.

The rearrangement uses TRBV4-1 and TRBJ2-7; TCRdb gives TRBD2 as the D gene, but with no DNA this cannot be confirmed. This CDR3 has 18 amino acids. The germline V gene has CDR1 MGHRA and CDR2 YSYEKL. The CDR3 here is CASSQGENGRDLNYEQYF.

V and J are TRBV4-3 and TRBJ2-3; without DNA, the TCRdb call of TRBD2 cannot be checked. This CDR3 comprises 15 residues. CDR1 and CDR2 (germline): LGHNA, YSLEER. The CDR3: CASSQDRGGGDTQYF.

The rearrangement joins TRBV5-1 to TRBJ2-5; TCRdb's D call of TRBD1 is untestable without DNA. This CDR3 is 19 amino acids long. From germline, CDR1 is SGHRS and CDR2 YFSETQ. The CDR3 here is CASSLRVKPGTGVKETQYF.

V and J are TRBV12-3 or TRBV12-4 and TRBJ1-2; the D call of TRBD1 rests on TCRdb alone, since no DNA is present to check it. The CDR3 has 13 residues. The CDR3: CASTIGGDYGYTF.

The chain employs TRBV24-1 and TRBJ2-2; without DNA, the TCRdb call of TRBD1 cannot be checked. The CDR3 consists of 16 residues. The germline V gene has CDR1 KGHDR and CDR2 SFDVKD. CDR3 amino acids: CATSDATGWNTGELFF.

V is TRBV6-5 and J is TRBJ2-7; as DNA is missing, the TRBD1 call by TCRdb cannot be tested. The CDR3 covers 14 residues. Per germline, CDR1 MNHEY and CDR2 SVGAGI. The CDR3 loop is CASRRQDNTYEQYF.

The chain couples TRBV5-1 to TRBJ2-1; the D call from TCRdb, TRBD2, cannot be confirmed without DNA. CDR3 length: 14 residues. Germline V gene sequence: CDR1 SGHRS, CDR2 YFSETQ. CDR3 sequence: CASSLYTGRPEQFF.

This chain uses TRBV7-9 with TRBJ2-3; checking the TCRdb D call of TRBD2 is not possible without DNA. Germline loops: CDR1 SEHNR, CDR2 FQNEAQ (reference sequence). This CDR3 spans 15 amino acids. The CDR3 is CASSFTSGSTDTQYF. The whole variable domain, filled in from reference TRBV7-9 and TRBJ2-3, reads DTGVSQNPRHKITKRGQNVTFRCDPISEHNRLYWYRQTLGQGPEFLTYFQNEAQLEKSRLLSDRFSAERPKGSFSTLEIQRTEQGDSAMYLCASSFTSGSTDTQYFGPGTRLTVL.

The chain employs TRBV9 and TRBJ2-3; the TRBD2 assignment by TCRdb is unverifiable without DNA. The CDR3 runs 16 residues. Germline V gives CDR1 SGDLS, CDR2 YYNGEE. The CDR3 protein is CASSVGGLAIADTQYF. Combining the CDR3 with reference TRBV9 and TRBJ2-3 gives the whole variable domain DSGVTQTPKHLITATGQRVTLRCSPRSGDLSVYWYQQSLDQGLQFLIQYYNGEERAKGNILERFSAQQFPDLHSELNLSSLELGDSALYFCASSVGGLAIADTQYFGPGTRLTVL.

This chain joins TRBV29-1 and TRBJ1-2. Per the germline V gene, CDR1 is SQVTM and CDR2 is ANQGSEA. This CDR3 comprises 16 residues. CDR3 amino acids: CSVEGGTGLLIGGYTF.

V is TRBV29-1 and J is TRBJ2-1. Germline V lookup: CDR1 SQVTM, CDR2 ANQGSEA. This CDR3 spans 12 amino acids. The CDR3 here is CSVEGNQAEQFF.